The following is a T cell receptor beta chain sequence with its context. When samples were unsorted, tens of millions of PBMCs were used for genomic DNA. This entry comes from a study of shared clonotypes between healthy human individuals. Genomic DNA from each subset was divided evenly over several immunoSEQ plates. The unsorted PBMC replicate PCRs were performed with about 300 ng DNA, roughly 30,000 T cell genomes. Measured with immunoSEQ multiplex PCR; TCRdb has only the in-frame clones, and not every one. The sample records about 490,000 clones, about 80% being singletons. The CDR3 sequence is 14 residues long. Germline V gene data show CDR1 as KGHSH and CDR2 as LQKENI. V lost 5 bases and J 8 bases, leaving 16 bases between the germline ends.

Sequences were obtained from PBMCs. The V gene is TRBV18, the J gene TRBJ2-1, with D perhaps TRBD1 (6 bases). This TCR was recovered from a woman aged 40 to 55 in good health. Some clones in this sample may be carry-over from other donors' samples. The CDR3 coding sequence is TGTGCCAGCTCATCCTTAGGGGCAGGGGATGAGCAGTTCTTC. Its protein product is CASSSLGAGDEQFF.